This T cell receptor beta chain was recorded in a study of T cell responses to AZD1222 COVID-19 vaccine. TCRdb keeps only in-frame clones here, not all; method: immunoSEQ multiplex PCR. The sample holds 150,000 or so clones; around 86% are singletons and the top ten take roughly 4.5%. Per the germline V gene, CDR1 is LNHNV and CDR2 is YYDKDF (reference sequence). V gave up 2 bases and J gave up 8 bases; unmatched junction bases: 12. The CDR3 has 17 residues. This material consisted of peripheral blood, taken on day 0 of MenACWY control vaccination. This chain uses TRBV15 with TRBJ2-1; 10 bases are a match to TRBD2. This receptor was obtained from an adult in good health. The CDR3 reads CATSRLAGGRLGDEQFF. The CDR3 DNA sequence: TGTGCCACCAGCAGATTAGCGGGGGGCCGATTAGGTGATGAGCAGTTCTTC.